The sample holds a few counts of the clone carrying this TCR beta chain. Its target is not known. The data originate from a study of CD8 T cells in ankylosing spondylitis. Whole-study findings and limits: Ankylosing spondylitis blood seemed to carry a telltale TCR beta motif made of roughly 8 highly homologous variants. Significant enrichment of disease-linked clones was reportedly seen in matched ankylosing spondylitis synovial fluid.

Germline CDR1 is MNHEY and CDR2 is SVGEGT. The ends were cut back, 5 bases at V and 2 bases at J, with 9 bases in the middle. The CDR3 runs 13 residues. Each TCR beta library was made by quantitative 5'-RACE that incorporated molecular barcodes. From the 5' RACE reads, TCRdb called clonotypes with MiXCR, one entry per CDR3 protein. The sample has roughly 180,000 distinct CDR3 sequences; roughly 10% are singletons. Sequenced sample: blood, either unsorted or a sorted T cell fraction (not recorded which). This rearrangement joins TRBV6-2 or TRBV6-3 to TRBJ1-1, with a possible D match to TRBD1 (6 bases). The TCR sequence derives from a male donor with ankylosing spondylitis or in good health (not recorded which). CDR3 bases: TGTGCCAGCAGTAGGACAGACAACACTGAAGCTTTCTTT. The encoded protein is CASSRTDNTEAFF.